The TCR beta chain described here comes from a study of cytomegalovirus exposure and HLA in healthy donors (dated by TCRdb to 2016 to 2017). Concerning the study at large: According to a later analysis, one platform produced both the 110 or so validation repertoires and the roughly 650 repertoires of the first cohort. To predict cytomegalovirus infection status, the study combined high-throughput TCR immunosequencing, statistical association of individual TCRs with disease status, and machine learning. Besides the first cohort of roughly 660 subjects, a separate validation cohort made up of roughly 130 different subjects was used. The study aimed to test whether signatures of past pathogen exposure could be identified by cataloging public T cell receptors.

General findings and caveats noted by the study authors: The authors suggested that the approach could potentially be generalized to other disease states and immunological phenotypes. The classifier was reported to diagnose cytomegalovirus status with high specificity and sensitivity in both the original cohort and the validation cohort. The study listed approximately 150 TCR beta chains as associated with cytomegalovirus. A few of the identified cytomegalovirus-associated TCR beta chains were confirmed in vitro to be specific for cytomegalovirus antigens. Of the cluster scores, roughly 93% were above 0 in a later analysis, which found that TCRs clustered in the first cohort also tended to co-occur in the 90 to 150 validation repertoires. While some public TCRs were present in many individuals, most TCR sequences turned up only very rarely across donors. A later analysis lacked HLA typing for the validation cohort, so it scored co-occurrence in that cohort across all 120 or so repertoires.

A remark on this clone: Its antigen is unknown. Per-base qualities were not stored, and no clone one base away is much larger.

The CDR3 contains 14 residues, cysteine and phenylalanine counted. Kept here is only the CDR3 DNA, which spans 42 bases and is read in frame from base 1. The trim is 3 bases for V and 11 bases for J, with a gap of 19 bases between the germline ends. The germline V gene (reference sequence) sets CDR1 to LNHNV and CDR2 to YYDKDF. Receptor libraries were prepared by the immunoSEQ multiplex PCR assay. Regarding the original processing steps: A statistical classification framework was built to diagnose cytomegalovirus status from the catalog of TCR beta chain sequences. TCRdb's version of the immuneACCESS table is confined to in-frame rearrangements and falls short of the full clone set. An unresolved V gene accounts for under half of the shortfall where checked; the remainder is of unknown origin. V and J calls and clone size are copied from that table; D and trimming were computed from the DNA. The table for this sample lists approximately 180,000 clones; approximately 86% of them were counted only once. 2% to 3% of the sample lies in the top ten.

Donors formed part of the validation cohort, which comprised 120 subjects and was distinct from the first cohort of under 750 subjects. The specimen sequenced was PBMCs. The origin of this receptor is a man between 18 and 29 years old in good health and CMV-seropositive. The rearrangement joined TRBV15 to TRBJ1-1, with no reliable assignment of the D segment. At the DNA level, the sequence is TGTGCCACCAGCAGGGGATTGGGAGGCGTTATGGCTTTCTTT. This encodes CATSRGLGGVMAFF. Full variable domain (CDR3 extended with the reference TRBV15 and TRBJ1-1 proteins): DAMVIQNPRYQVTQFGKPVTLSCSQTLNHNVMYWYQQKSSQAPKLLFHYYDKDFNNEADTPDNFQSRRPNTSFCFLDIRSPGLGDTAMYLCATSRGLGGVMAFFGQGTRLTVV.